This T cell receptor beta chain was recovered during a study of blood T cell repertoires in COVID-19. About the research overall: Some COVID-19 samples were acute and others convalescent; all came from the United States, Italy and Spain.

V was clipped by 4 bases and J by 3 bases, with 14 bases between them. Germline V lookup: CDR1 SGHTA, CDR2 FQGTGA. The CDR3 covers 15 residues. The table came from immunoSEQ multiplex PCR; TCRdb's copy has only in-frame clones and leaves some out. The sample includes some 490,000 clones, approximately 85% of them seen just once. The clonotype was recovered from a human donor in a cohort sampled during active COVID-19. Input material: peripheral blood. The chain is built from TRBV7-3 and TRBJ2-3, with D possibly matching TRBD1 (6 bases). The CDR3 DNA reads TGTGCCAGCAGCTCCGGACAGACGGGGACAGATACGCAGTATTTT. Its protein is CASSSGQTGTDTQYF.